These 32 T cell receptor beta chains originate from one sample sequenced in a study of CD8 T cells in ankylosing spondylitis. Study findings and constraints: Seven to nine highly homologous variants made up a TCR beta motif that seemed to typify ankylosing spondylitis blood.

For these TCRs, the target antigens are not known. TCRdb re-derived calls from the 5' RACE reads in MiXCR, one entry per CDR3 protein. Among around 540,000 distinct CDR3 sequences listed, more than 9.5% were seen once. The sequencing sample was made of blood, either unsorted or a sorted T cell fraction (not recorded which). The receptors were gathered from a male donor with ankylosing spondylitis.

This clonotype turned up a few times. J is TRBJ2-3 and V is TRBV20-1; 8 bases fit TRBD2. The CDR3 has 14 amino acids. The germline gives CDR1 DFQATT, CDR2 SNEGSKA (reference sequence). V lost 1 base to trimming and J lost 8 bases; unmatched junction nucleotides: 8. DNA for the CDR3: TGCAGTGCTAGAGTAGCGGGAAGGTCGGGTACGCAGTATTTT. Its translation is CSARVAGRSGTQYF.

This clonotype has more than one count but fewer than ten. The rearrangement links TRBV18 to TRBJ1-4; no firm D call. CDR1 and CDR2 (germline): KGHSH, LQKENI. V gave up 3 bases and J gave up 11 bases, with 13 bases separating them. The CDR3 is 13 amino acids. CDR3 in amino acids: CASSPPSEGKLFF. CDR3 in DNA: TGTGCCAGCTCACCCCCCTCTGAGGGCAAACTGTTTTTT.

This chain joins TRBV2 and TRBJ2-1, with D perhaps TRBD1 (6 bases). CDR3 length: 15 residues. Trimming removed 6 bases at V and 7 bases at J, with 19 bases between. Germline-derived CDR1 and CDR2 are SNHLY and FYNNEI. CDR3 DNA: TGTGCCAGCAGCCTGCATTGGGACACCAGGAATGAGCAGTTCTTC. Translated: CASSLHWDTRNEQFF.

The chain joins TRBV4-1 to TRBJ2-7; the D gene is possibly TRBD1 (7 bases). Germline CDR1 reads MGHRA; CDR2 reads YSYEKL. The CDR3 has 18 residues. Trimming stripped 0 bases from V and 4 bases from J, with 22 bases between. The CDR3 DNA reads as TGCGCCAGCAGCCAAGATCGATTCGCGGCAGGGGGACTGTACGAGCAGTACTTC. The encoded protein is CASSQDRFAAGGLYEQYF.

The chain uses TRBV28 and TRBJ1-5; D possibly corresponds to TRBD1 (5 bases). The V end lost 5 bases, the J end lost 6 bases, and 26 bases lay between the germline ends. This CDR3 is 18 amino acids long. The germline gives CDR1 MDHEN, CDR2 SYDVKM. CDR3 nucleotide sequence: TGTGCCAGCAGTGCGACGCCCTGGGACTTACGGCGGGGTCAGCCCCAGCATTTT. This gives the protein CASSATPWDLRRGQPQHF.

The CDR3 DNA sequence: TGCGCCAGCAGCCCGGTACGGTCCCGGGGAGATACGCAGTATTTT. This codes for CASSPVRSRGDTQYF. The chain carries TRBV5-1 and TRBJ2-3; TRBD2 is a possible D gene (5 bases). Per the germline V gene, CDR1 is SGHRS and CDR2 is YFSETQ. Trimming shortened V by 4 bases and J by 5 bases, and 17 bases separated the two germline ends. The CDR3 has 15 residues.

The V gene is TRBV19, the J gene TRBJ2-1; TRBD1 agrees at 8 bases. Germline lookup yields CDR1 LNHDA and CDR2 SQIVND (reference sequence). The CDR3 sequence is 14 residues long. CDR3: CATRGPGRRNEQFF. In nucleotides, the CDR3 is TGTGCTACCAGGGGGCCCGGGAGACGCAATGAGCAGTTCTTC.

The rearrangement uses TRBV6-6 and TRBJ1-1, with D possibly matching TRBD1 (5 bases). Trimming left V 11 bases short and J 3 bases short, with 7 bases between. From germline, CDR1 is MNHNY and CDR2 SVGAGI (reference sequence). This CDR3 contains 10 residues. CDR3 DNA sequence: TGTGCCTCGGGGGACACTGAAGCTTTCTTT. It yields the protein CASGDTEAFF.

This clonotype has only a few counts. The CDR3 sequence: CASSLARTGRTGELFF. CDR3 DNA sequence: TGTGCCAGCAGTTTAGCTCGGACAGGGCGCACCGGGGAGCTGTTTTTT. This chain uses TRBV12-3 or TRBV12-4 with TRBJ2-2; 8 bases fit TRBD1. This CDR3 has 16 amino acids. Germline trimming cut 0 bases from V and 4 bases from J; bases unmatched to any gene: 4.

The sample holds a few counts of this clonotype. This chain connects TRBV12-5 to TRBJ1-3; the D is unclear. V lost 3 bases and J 3 bases, leaving 9 bases between the germline ends. The CDR3 is 14 amino acids. CDR1 LGHNT and CDR2 FRNRAP come from the germline V gene. The CDR3 nucleotides read TGTGCTAGTGGTTTTGCGGTTTTTGGAAACACCATATATTTT. Its protein product is CASGFAVFGNTIYF.

This clonotype was picked up a small number of times. V gene TRBV11-2 combines with J gene TRBJ1-1; D perhaps matches TRBD1 (6 bases). Per the germline V gene, CDR1 is SGHAT and CDR2 is FQNNGV. The V end was cut by 3 bases, the J end by 5 bases, with 13 bases between. The CDR3 is made up of 14 amino acids. The CDR3 region has the DNA TGTGCCAGCAGCTTGGCTCTCAGGGGAACTGAAGCTTTCTTT. Translating it yields CASSLALRGTEAFF.

This clonotype showed up many times. The V call is TRBV3-1, the J call TRBJ2-2, with 10 nucleotides matching TRBD2. Trimming took 2 bases from V and 5 from J; bases not matched to a gene: 2. Germline CDR1 reads LGHDT; CDR2 reads YNNKEL (reference sequence). CDR3 size: 15 residues. Here the CDR3 DNA reads TGTGCCAGCAGCCAACTAGCGGGAGTGACCGGGGAGCTGTTTTTT. Its translation: CASSQLAGVTGELFF.

The chain uses TRBV3-1 and TRBJ2-4, with D hard to call. The CDR3 runs to 16 residues. Trimming left V 1 base short and J 2 bases short, with 12 bases between. Germline V gene lookup returns CDR1 LGHDT and CDR2 YNNKEL (reference sequence). CDR3 sequence (DNA): TGTGCCAGCAGCCAAGGTGGTTTGGGGACCAAAAACATTCAGTACTTC. This translates into CASSQGGLGTKNIQYF.

This clonotype was seen more than once but under ten times. The chain links TRBV27 to TRBJ1-5; TRBD1 might be the D (5 bases). This CDR3 has 14 residues. Germline assignment: CDR1 MNHEY and CDR2 SMNVEV (reference sequence). The ends were cut back, 6 bases at V and 6 bases at J, with 15 bases in the middle. CDR3 in amino acids: CASRNAGGGQPQHF. The CDR3 DNA is TGTGCCAGCAGGAATGCTGGGGGGGGTCAGCCCCAGCATTTT.

This clonotype was picked up many times. This chain uses TRBV5-1 with TRBJ2-5; TRBD1 matches at 9 bases. The CDR3 consists of 16 residues. Germline V CDR1 and CDR2: SGHRS, YFSETQ. Germline trimming cut 4 bases from V and 2 bases from J; bases unmatched to any gene: 9. CDR3 sequence (DNA): TGCGCCAGCAGCACCCAACAGGGGGCTGGTCAAGAGACCCAGTACTTC. Translated, it gives CASSTQQGAGQETQYF.

This clonotype was counted between two and nine times. The chain is built from TRBV5-1 and TRBJ2-1; D remains unclear. V was shortened by 4 bases and J by 8 bases, with 22 bases between the two germline ends. The CDR3 contains 16 residues. Germline V lookup: CDR1 SGHRS, CDR2 YFSETQ. In nucleotides, the CDR3 is TGCGCCAGCAGCCGCTCCGGGTCGACTGGTCCGTATGAGCAGTTCTTC. It translates to CASSRSGSTGPYEQFF.

The rearrangement uses TRBV18 and TRBJ1-2; 10 bases line up with TRBD1. The CDR3 totals 17 residues. From germline, CDR1 is KGHSH and CDR2 LQKENI. Germline trimming cut 4 bases from V and 3 bases from J; bases unmatched to any gene: 11. The CDR3 DNA follows: TGTGCCAGCTCACGTTCGACAGGGGGCTTGAGTGACTATGGCTACACCTTC. Its translation: CASSRSTGGLSDYGYTF.

CDR3 loop: CSVGTGLVTDTQYF. The CDR3 coding sequence is TGCAGCGTTGGGACAGGGCTGGTCACAGATACGCAGTATTTT. The V and J genes are TRBV29-1 and TRBJ2-3; TRBD1 matches 8 bases. V dropped 4 bases and J dropped 2; count of bases not matched to a gene: 5. Germline loops: CDR1 SQVTM, CDR2 ANQGSEA. The CDR3 sequence is 14 residues long.

This chain uses TRBV5-1 with TRBJ2-5; 14 nucleotides align to TRBD2. Germline V gives CDR1 SGHRS, CDR2 YFSETQ. V lost 0 bases and J lost 1; bases outside the gene matches: 2. The CDR3 is 17 residues long. CDR3 DNA sequence: TGCGCCAGCAGCTTGGGACTAGCGGGAGGGCCCCAAGAGACCCAGTACTTC. It is translated as CASSLGLAGGPQETQYF.

This clonotype occurred many times. J is TRBJ2-1 and V is TRBV30, with 8 bases identical to TRBD2. Germline CDR1 is GTSNPN and CDR2 is SVGIG (reference sequence). V lost 2 bases to trimming and J lost 3 bases; unmatched junction nucleotides: 0. CDR3 length equals 13 residues. Here the CDR3 DNA reads TGTGCCTGGAGTACTAGCGGCTACAATGAGCAGTTCTTC. Protein: CAWSTSGYNEQFF.

This clonotype turned up a few times. The CDR3 sequence is CASSLVSGSGDTQYF. The CDR3 DNA sequence: TGTGCCAGCAGCTTAGTTAGCGGGAGTGGAGATACGCAGTATTTT. This sequence joins TRBV7-9 and TRBJ2-3, with 9 bases aligning to TRBD2. V was pared by 1 base and J by 5 bases, with 4 bases of the junction left unmatched. This CDR3 is built from 15 residues. From germline, CDR1 is SEHNR and CDR2 FQNEAQ (reference sequence). The full variable domain, in which reference TRBV7-9 and TRBJ2-3 provide the parts outside the CDR3, is DTGVSQNPRHKITKRGQNVTFRCDPISEHNRLYWYRQTLGQGPEFLTYFQNEAQLEKSRLLSDRFSAERPKGSFSTLEIQRTEQGDSAMYLCASSLVSGSGDTQYFGPGTRLTVL.

This chain uses TRBV7-2 with TRBJ1-1; D gene ambiguous. V was trimmed by 1 base and J by 2 bases, leaving 8 bases between them. The CDR3 spans 14 residues. From germline, CDR1 is SGHTA and CDR2 FQGNSA. CDR3 sequence reads: CASSLVMINTEAFF. CDR3 DNA: TGTGCCAGCAGCTTAGTTATGATAAACACTGAAGCTTTCTTT.

This chain joins TRBV2 and TRBJ2-1, with D tentatively TRBD2 (6 bases). With 4 bases removed from V and 9 bases from J, the gap between germline ends came to 16 bases. Germline assignment: CDR1 SNHLY and CDR2 FYNNEI. The CDR3 length is 14 residues. The CDR3 here is CASSVAGTASEQFF. CDR3 in DNA: TGTGCCAGCAGTGTGGCGGGGACCGCCAGTGAGCAGTTCTTC.

This clonotype came up a few times. The junction shows a germline mismatch at one end, possibly a read error. The chain recombines TRBV3-1 with TRBJ2-7; 10 positions match TRBD2. Germline CDR1 LGHDT, CDR2 YNNKEL (reference sequence). CDR3 size: 14 residues. DNA of the CDR3: TGTGCCAGCAGTCAAGCGGGAGGGCCCCACGAGCAGTACTTC. Its translation is CASSQAGGPHEQYF.

This clonotype was seen only a few times. The chain carries TRBV29-1 and TRBJ1-2, with unresolved D. The V gene's germline CDR1 is SQVTM and CDR2 ANQGSEA. The CDR3 has 13 amino acids. V was cut by 4 bases and J by 1 base, with 10 bases left in between. The CDR3 DNA sequence: TGCAGCGTTGGAGCAGATTTTAACTATGGCTACACCTTC. It yields the protein CSVGADFNYGYTF.

This clonotype was counted many times. The chain links TRBV5-1 to TRBJ2-1; D is perhaps TRBD2 (5 bases). CDR3 length: 15 amino acids. The V and J ends lost 4 bases and 1 base respectively, with 12 bases between them. Germline CDR1 SGHRS, CDR2 YFSETQ. Here the CDR3 DNA reads TGCGCCAGCAGCCTCCCGGGCGGGTCCTACAATGAGCAGTTCTTC. Translating it yields CASSLPGGSYNEQFF.

This clonotype showed up many times. The J gene is TRBJ2-7, the V gene TRBV29-1; perhaps D is TRBD1 or TRBD2 (5 bases each). V lost 1 base to trimming and J lost 5 bases, with 18 bases between them. Germline CDR1 and CDR2: SQVTM and ANQGSEA. The CDR3 is 15 residues long. The CDR3 region has the DNA TGCAGCGTTGAAGTGGGGGAAACGGTGAGAAACGAGCAGTACTTC. Residues: CSVEVGETVRNEQYF.

A few counts support this clonotype. V gene TRBV12-3 or TRBV12-4 combines with J gene TRBJ1-1; 9 bases match TRBD1. The CDR3 is made up of 15 amino acids. Germline trimming cut 4 bases from V and 7 bases from J; bases unmatched to any gene: 10. CDR3: CASSSTGGGLNEAFF. CDR3 sequence (DNA): TGTGCCAGCAGTTCTACAGGGGGCGGATTGAATGAAGCTTTCTTT.

V gene TRBV7-9 combines with J gene TRBJ2-1; D gene uncertain. Trimming stripped 5 bases from V and 9 bases from J, with 11 bases between. Germline CDR1 reads SEHNR; CDR2 reads FQNEAQ (reference sequence). The CDR3 totals 12 residues. CDR3 sequence (DNA): TGTGCCAGCAGCCCCGGGTCCCGTGAGCAGTTCTTC. This codes for CASSPGSREQFF. Full variable domain (rest looked up from reference TRBV7-9 and TRBJ2-1): DTGVSQNPRHKITKRGQNVTFRCDPISEHNRLYWYRQTLGQGPEFLTYFQNEAQLEKSRLLSDRFSAERPKGSFSTLEIQRTEQGDSAMYLCASSPGSREQFFGPGTRLTVL.

The chain joins TRBV24-1 to TRBJ2-2, with D perhaps given as TRBD1 or TRBD2 (6 bases each). Germline-derived CDR1 and CDR2 are KGHDR and SFDVKD. CDR3 length equals 14 residues. Between the trimmed V and J ends, which lost 11 bases and 6 bases, there was a span of 18 bases. This chain's CDR3 is CAIEGHPGAGELFF. DNA of the CDR3: TGTGCCATTGAGGGACACCCGGGGGCCGGGGAGCTGTTTTTT.

A few counts support this clonotype. The chain uses TRBV24-1 and TRBJ2-1; 14 nucleotides line up with TRBD2. Germline CDR1 reads KGHDR; CDR2 reads SFDVKD. V was clipped by 9 bases and J by 6 bases; unmatched bases: 0. The CDR3 runs 13 residues. CDR3 region: CATGTSGGNEQFF. The CDR3 DNA reads TGTGCCACCGGGACTAGCGGGGGCAATGAGCAGTTCTTC.

This clonotype has a handful of counts. V gene TRBV10-3 combines with J gene TRBJ2-1; maybe TRBD2 (5 bases). The ends were cut back, 5 bases at V and 10 bases at J, with 9 bases in the middle. Germline V gives CDR1 ENHRY, CDR2 SYGVKD. CDR3 length: 11 residues. CDR3 DNA sequence: TGTGCCATCAGTCCAGACTACGAGCAGTTCTTC. Encoded protein: CAISPDYEQFF.